Listed below are T cell receptor beta chains from one sample, sequenced in a study of Graves' ophthalmopathy and Graves' hyperthyroidism. Via MiXCR, TCRdb re-called the multiplex PCR reads, giving one row per CDR3 protein. The sample yields 560,000 or so distinct CDR3 sequences, under 40% seen once. The sample taken for sequencing was peripheral blood or thyroid tissue (not recorded which). All receptors come from an adult man with Graves' hyperthyroidism. The CDR3 runs from the conserved cysteine through the conserved F or W. The D gene is left open where the match is weak. For some rows the clone size is stated as once, few or many, or as a class when expanded; others skip it.

D gene	V gene	J gene	clone size	CDR3 protein	CDR3 DNA
.	TRBV7-9	TRBJ1-4	few	CASSLGSVKNEKLFF	TGTGCCAGCAGCTTAGGGTCAGTTAAGAATGAAAAACTGTTTTTT
.	TRBV7-9	TRBJ2-2	few	CASSLADSPGELFF	TGTGCCAGCAGCTTAGCGGACAGCCCCGGGGAGCTGTTTTTT
.	TRBV19	TRBJ1-6	many	CASRSILKGDSPLHF	TGTGCCAGTAGGTCGATCTTAAAGGGGGATTCACCCCTCCACTTT
TRBD1	TRBV6-6	TRBJ2-7	many	CASSYSRNRGHEQYF	TGTGCCAGCAGTTACTCCCGGAACAGGGGGCATGAGCAGTACTTC
.	TRBV24-1	TRBJ2-3	few	CATSGDGADTQYF	TGTGCCACCAGTGGTGATGGGGCGGATACGCAGTATTTT
.	TRBV5-6	TRBJ1-2	many	CASSGSDSLGYGYTF	TGTGCCAGCAGCGGGTCGGACAGCCTAGGCTATGGCTACACCTTC
.	TRBV20-1	TRBJ2-3	many	CSATPVRDTQYF	TGCAGTGCTACGCCCGTTCGGGATACGCAGTATTTT
.	TRBV7-9	TRBJ2-7	.	CASSLLTGEIDEQYF	TGTGCCAGCAGCTTGTTAACCGGGGAGATCGACGAGCAGTACTTC
TRBD1	TRBV10-2	TRBJ1-5	many	CASRGQGIGQPQHF	TGCGCCAGCAGGGGACAGGGGATCGGTCAGCCCCAGCATTTT
.	TRBV5-6	TRBJ2-2	many	CASSFEGRSAGELFF	TGTGCCAGCAGCTTCGAAGGACGCTCGGCCGGGGAGCTGTTTTTT
TRBD1	TRBV24-1	TRBJ1-1	few	CASRARGKVNTEAFF	TGTGCCAGCAGGGCCAGGGGGAAGGTGAACACTGAAGCTTTCTTT
TRBD1	TRBV7-8	TRBJ1-5	many	CASSLVSLSTGTDQPQHF	TGTGCCAGCAGCTTAGTGTCCCTCTCGACAGGGACAGATCAGCCCCAGCATTTT
.	TRBV24-1	TRBJ1-5	many	CATSDGRGPQHF	TGTGCCACCAGTGATGGACGGGGGCCCCAGCATTTT
.	TRBV7-8	TRBJ1-6	once	CASSLVVSSVGAPLHF	TGTGCCAGCAGCTTAGTCGTGTCCTCCGTGGGAGCACCCCTCCACTTT
TRBD1	TRBV15	TRBJ1-6	.	CATSSSTGFGNSPLHF	TGTGCCACCAGCAGTTCGACAGGGTTTGGTAATTCACCCCTCCACTTT
.	TRBV2	TRBJ2-1	.	CASRIGISSYNEQFF	TGTGCCAGCAGGATTGGTATTAGCTCCTACAATGAGCAGTTCTTC
TRBD1	TRBV5-1	TRBJ2-7	once	CASSLGLGQGAGNEQYF	TGCGCCAGCAGCTTGGGGCTGGGACAGGGGGCTGGCAATGAGCAGTACTTC
.	TRBV19	TRBJ1-5	many	CASSMDGNSNQPQHF	TGTGCCAGTAGTATGGACGGTAATAGCAATCAGCCCCAGCATTTT
.	TRBV13	TRBJ2-3	.	CASSVMGVDTQYF	TGTGCCAGCAGCGTAATGGGGGTGGATACGCAGTATTTT
TRBD1	TRBV25-1	TRBJ2-7	once	CASVGTGAYEQYF	TGTGCCAGCGTTGGGACAGGGGCTTACGAGCAGTACTTC
.	TRBV29-1	TRBJ2-4	few	CSVVIGNIQYF	TGCAGCGTTGTAATCGGGAACATTCAGTACTTC
.	TRBV12-3/TRBV12-4	TRBJ2-5	.	CASSLGQGVAGAETQYF	TGTGCCAGCAGTTTAGGACAGGGGGTAGCGGGAGCGGAGACCCAGTACTTC
.	TRBV7-8	TRBJ1-2	.	CASSNPRAGRTNYGYTF	TGTGCCAGCAGCAACCCCAGGGCAGGCAGGACCAACTATGGCTACACCTTC
.	TRBV29-1	TRBJ1-1	.	CSFSKGNTEAFF	TGCAGCTTCAGTAAAGGGAACACTGAAGCTTTCTTT
TRBD1	TRBV6-5	TRBJ2-7	.	CASSYGAGGRYEQYF	TGTGCCAGCAGTTACGGGGCAGGGGGTCGGTACGAGCAGTACTTC
.	TRBV6-1	TRBJ2-5	.	CASSDIELRETQYF	TGTGCCAGCAGTGATATAGAGTTACGAGAGACCCAGTACTTC
TRBD1	TRBV29-1	TRBJ2-5	many	CSVDRGQETQYF	TGCAGCGTTGACAGGGGGCAGGAGACCCAGTACTTC